This T cell receptor beta chain was found in a study of shared clonotypes between healthy human individuals. The CDR3 is 15 amino acids. Germline V gene sequence: CDR1 SGHVS, CDR2 FNYEAQ. After removal of 5 bases from V and 3 bases from J, the junction contained 7 bases not matched to a gene. How the authors handled the data: Sequence data from immunoSEQ were junction-only and lacked quality scores; consequently, filtering differed. Sequencing used immunoSEQ multiplex PCR; TCRdb keeps in-frame clones, though not all of them. The V and J calls and clone size are taken from that table; D and trimming were inferred from the DNA. The sample lists roughly 2 million clones, 85% to 95% occurring once.

The sample consisted of naive CD4+ T cells sorted from blood. The subset here: CD45RA+ positively selected. This sequence joins TRBV7-6 and TRBJ2-1, with 7 bases aligning to TRBD2. The TCR sequence derives from a man aged 18 to 35 in good health. In nucleotides, the CDR3 is TGTGCCAGCAGCACCAGCGGGAATCGCTACAATGAGCAGTTCTTC. Its protein product is CASSTSGNRYNEQFF.